The sequence of this TCR beta chain was determined in a study of cytomegalovirus exposure and HLA in healthy donors. The study, taken as a whole, reports: Presence/absence analysis assumed near-uniform sequencing depth across donors. Using the classifier, cytomegalovirus status was reportedly diagnosed with high specificity and sensitivity. There were several of the most significant clusters that appeared linked to common viral pathogens in a later analysis.

To note about this clone: Its target is not known.

J lost 5 bases, V lost 5 bases, and 8 bases had no gene match. The CDR3 consists of 14 residues. Germline CDR1 is SGHTA and CDR2 is FQGNSA. Vbeta (60) and Jbeta (13) primers were used in the PCR. This table comes from immunoSEQ multiplex PCR, and its TCRdb copy is limited to in-frame clones, with some not included. Seen here are tens of thousands of clones, 75% to 90% observed once, and the top ten hold about a third. Sequencing input: PBMCs. The receptor comes from a man in his forties or fifties in good health and CMV-seropositive. The rearrangement uses TRBV7-2 and TRBJ2-7; 8 nucleotides match TRBD2. The DNA for the CDR3 is TGTGCCAGCAGCGACAGTAAAGCGGGAGACGAGCAGTACTTC. It codes for CASSDSKAGDEQYF.